Listed below are T cell receptor beta chains from one sample, sequenced in a study of OX40 agonist ivuxolimab in advanced cancers. Data came from immunoSEQ multiplex PCR; TCRdb stores just in-frame clones and leaves some out. The sample gives tens of thousands of clones, around 87% of which show up once; approximately 1.3% is in the top ten. This specimen was CD4+ or CD8+ T cells sorted from blood, taken in a trial of the OX40 agonist ivuxolimab. The receptor source for this set is an adult with an advanced solid tumor such as melanoma, head and neck, liver or kidney cancer. The CDR3 runs from the conserved cysteine through the conserved F or W. Fields, in order: J gene, clone size, V gene, D gene, CDR3 DNA, CDR3 protein. A D gene is named only where the DNA matches it firmly. Part of the rows lack a size; the others show once, few, many or a class for expanded clones.

>TRBJ1-1|.|TRBV7-8|TRBD1
TGTGCCAGCAGCTTAGCGCGGGGACAGGGCGGCACTGAAGCTTTCTTT
CASSLARGQGGTEAFF
>TRBJ2-7|once|TRBV28|.
TGTGCCAGCAGTCCTATAAGCGGCTACGAGCAGTACTTC
CASSPISGYEQYF
>TRBJ2-7|.|TRBV2|.
TGTGCCATCGCTAAAGGGGATACCTACGAGCAGTACTTC
CAIAKGDTYEQYF
>TRBJ1-4|.|TRBV6-1|TRBD1
TGTGCCAGCAGTGACCGGGGACAGGGAGATGAAAAACTGTTTTTT
CASSDRGQGDEKLFF
>TRBJ2-5|.|TRBV6-1|.
TGTGCCAGCAGTGAATGGAGCAGCATGCAAGAGACCCAGTACTTC
CASSEWSSMQETQYF
>TRBJ1-6|.|TRBV7-9|.
TGTGCCAGCAGTGTCCCCCTGGGGAACTCACCCCTCCACTTT
CASSVPLGNSPLHF
>TRBJ2-3|.|TRBV4-1|.
TGCGCCAGCAGCCGAGACGGCACAGATACGCAGTATTTT
CASSRDGTDTQYF
>TRBJ1-5|.|TRBV14|.
TGTGCCAGCAGCCCGGGGTATAGCAATCAGCCCCAGCATTTT
CASSPGYSNQPQHF
>TRBJ2-3|.|TRBV28|TRBD2
TGTGCCAGCAGTCCCGGACTAGCGGGGGGTTTTACGCAGTATTTT
CASSPGLAGGFTQYF
>TRBJ2-7|.|TRBV18|TRBD1
TGTGCCAGCTCACAGGGGGCGATTGGGGAGCAGTACTTC
CASSQGAIGEQYF
>TRBJ1-1|.|TRBV7-3|.
TGTGCCAGCAGCGCACAGGGAGGGGACACTGAAGCTTTCTTT
CASSAQGGDTEAFF
>TRBJ2-1|.|TRBV11-2|TRBD2
TGTGCCAGCAGCCATCCCCCACGACTAGCGGGAGGAAATGAGCAGTTCTTC
CASSHPPRLAGGNEQFF
>TRBJ2-1|.|TRBV2|TRBD1
TGTGCCAGCAGTGGACAGGGGAGCTCCTACAATGAGCAGTTCTTC
CASSGQGSSYNEQFF
>TRBJ2-1|few|TRBV29-1|.
TGCAGCGTTGTGCAGACAGTCAAAAAGCAGTTCTTC
CSVVQTVKKQFF
>TRBJ1-2|few|TRBV19|.
TGTGCCAGTAGTATCCGGACAGAGACTAACTATGGCTACACCTTC
CASSIRTETNYGYTF
>TRBJ2-5|.|TRBV6-5|TRBD1
TGTGCCAGCAATCGTCACAGGGGCGAGACCCAGTACTTC
CASNRHRGETQYF
>TRBJ1-1|few|TRBV6-1|.
TGTGCCAGCGAAAAACCGGGGCCCCTAAATGAAGCTTTCTTT
CASEKPGPLNEAFF
>TRBJ2-3|.|TRBV4-2|TRBD2
TGTGCCAGCAGCCGCCGGGGGGGCGTGGGCACAGATACGCAGTATTTT
CASSRRGGVGTDTQYF
>TRBJ2-5|.|TRBV27|.
TGTGCCAGCAGTTTAGAAGCCCGATACCAAGAGACCCAGTACTTC
CASSLEARYQETQYF
>TRBJ2-2|.|TRBV6-1|TRBD1
TGTGCCAGCAGGCCGGGACAGGGGGGAGCCGGGGAGCTGTTTTTT
CASRPGQGGAGELFF
>TRBJ1-1|.|TRBV30|.
TGTGCCTGGAGCCGGGTGCTCAACACTGAAGCTTTCTTT
CAWSRVLNTEAFF
>TRBJ1-1|.|TRBV10-2|.
TGCGCCAGCTCGGCGCTTGCGGGTGGTGGGACTGAAGCTTTCTTT
CASSALAGGGTEAFF
>TRBJ2-1|.|TRBV5-1|.
TGCGCCAGCAGCTTGGCCGTGCAGGCGAGGGAGCAGTTCTTC
CASSLAVQAREQFF
>TRBJ2-5|.|TRBV28|.
TGTGCCAGCAGACAGGTGACAGGAGAAGAGACCCAGTACTTC
CASRQVTGEETQYF
>TRBJ2-1|.|TRBV5-1|.
TGCGCCAGCCACTCCAGGGGGGGGCAAATCAATGAGCAGTTCTTC
CASHSRGGQINEQFF
>TRBJ1-1|.|TRBV5-5|.
TGTGCCAGCAGCACGAACCAGGGGCCGAACACTGAAGCTTTCTTT
CASSTNQGPNTEAFF
>TRBJ2-7|.|TRBV28|.
TGTGCCAGCAGTTTGGGGTTTACCTACGAGCAGTACTTC
CASSLGFTYEQYF
>TRBJ2-7|.|TRBV19|.
TGTGCCAGTAGTATACTAGGGTCGGGAAATGGTGAGCAGTACTTC
CASSILGSGNGEQYF
>TRBJ1-4|.|TRBV19|.
TGTGCCAGTAGTATCGGTCCGGGCCAGCAGGAAAAACTGTTTTTT
CASSIGPGQQEKLFF
>TRBJ2-2|.|TRBV7-2|TRBD2
TGTGCCAGCAGCCCGAAGCTACCTAGCGGGGGGGCATTCGGGGAGCTGTTTTTT
CASSPKLPSGGAFGELFF
>TRBJ2-6|.|TRBV19|.
TGTGCCAGTAGCTACAGGACCACTGGGGCCAACGTCCTGACTTTC
CASSYRTTGANVLTF
>TRBJ1-1|.|TRBV7-9|.
TGTGCCAGCAGCTTGCAGGGAATGAACACTGAAGCTTTCTTT
CASSLQGMNTEAFF
>TRBJ1-5|.|TRBV2|.
TGTGCCAGCAGTTTGGGCCAAGTGGATCAGCCCCAGCATTTT
CASSLGQVDQPQHF
>TRBJ1-1|.|TRBV19|.
TGTGCCAGTAGAAACCCTGCGCTGCAGGTGAACACTGAAGCTTTCTTT
CASRNPALQVNTEAFF
>TRBJ1-5|.|TRBV7-2|.
TGTGCCAGCAGCTTAGACGAGTCGCATCAGCCCCAGCATTTT
CASSLDESHQPQHF
>TRBJ1-3|once|TRBV6-5|.
TGTGCCAGCAGTTACAGGGGCGCCTCTGGAAACACCATATATTTT
CASSYRGASGNTIYF
>TRBJ1-4|.|TRBV16|.
TGTGCCAGCAGCCAATCGGGGGGAAGGAGTGAAAAACTGTTTTTT
CASSQSGGRSEKLFF
>TRBJ1-5|.|TRBV7-8|TRBD1
TGTGCCAGCAGCTTAGGACAGGGGGCTGGCAATCAGCCCCAGCATTTT
CASSLGQGAGNQPQHF
>TRBJ2-1|.|TRBV30|.
TGTGCCTGGAGTGAGGGTAGGAATGAGCAGTTCTTC
CAWSEGRNEQFF
>TRBJ2-3|.|TRBV9|.
TGTGCCAGCAGCGCGAGCACAGATACGCAGTATTTT
CASSASTDTQYF
>TRBJ2-3|.|TRBV5-4|TRBD2
TGTGCCAGCAGCAACCTTGGGCTAGCGGGGGGGGCGGAAGGGCAGTATTTT
CASSNLGLAGGAEGQYF
>TRBJ2-1|.|TRBV7-9|.
TGTGCCAGCAGCTTAAGCGGGCCCGTGAATGAGCAGTTCTTC
CASSLSGPVNEQFF
>TRBJ1-5|.|TRBV18|TRBD1
TGTGCCAGCTCACGGTCCGCTGGGACAGCTGACAATCAGCCCCAGCATTTT
CASSRSAGTADNQPQHF
>TRBJ2-1|.|TRBV28|.
TGTGCCAGCAGTTTATTCGGCGGTGAGCAGTTCTTC
CASSLFGGEQFF
>TRBJ2-1|.|TRBV7-2|.
TGTGCCAGCAGTTCCCCCGGATGGAGTGAGCAGTTCTTC
CASSSPGWSEQFF
>TRBJ1-4|once|TRBV5-5|.
TGTGCCAGCAGCTTGGGAGGGGCAGGGTCGTACGGACTGTTTTTT
CASSLGGAGSYGLFF
>TRBJ1-5|.|TRBV7-4|.
TGTGCCAGCAGCCCTAGGGAGGATCAGCCCCAGCATTTT
CASSPREDQPQHF
>TRBJ2-2|.|TRBV6-6|.
TGTGCCACCTCCATAGCTGGCGGAACCACCGGGGAGCTGTTTTTT
CATSIAGGTTGELFF
>TRBJ1-2|.|TRBV28|.
TGTGCCAGCAGTTTAAGAGGGAGTAACTATGGCTACACCTTC
CASSLRGSNYGYTF
>TRBJ2-3|once|TRBV10-3|.
TGTGCCATCAGTGGGGGGCGATCAACAGCGGGCACAGATACGCAGTATTTT
CAISGGRSTAGTDTQYF
>TRBJ2-7|.|TRBV2|.
TGTGCCAGCATGAGCCAGAGCTCCTACGAGCAGTACTTC
CASMSQSSYEQYF
>TRBJ1-2|few|TRBV4-2|TRBD1
TGTGCCAGCAGCCAAGGGGTCGGGACAGGGTATGGCTACACCTTC
CASSQGVGTGYGYTF
>TRBJ1-1|.|TRBV10-3|.
TGTGCCATCAGTTACACAGGGAACACTGAAGCTTTCTTT
CAISYTGNTEAFF
>TRBJ2-7|.|TRBV7-9|.
TGTGCCAGCAGCTTAGGCCTCGGGGCAGGGAACTACGAGCAGTACTTC
CASSLGLGAGNYEQYF
>TRBJ2-7|.|TRBV5-4|.
TGTGCCAGCAGGGGTTACGAGCAGTACTTC
CASRGYEQYF